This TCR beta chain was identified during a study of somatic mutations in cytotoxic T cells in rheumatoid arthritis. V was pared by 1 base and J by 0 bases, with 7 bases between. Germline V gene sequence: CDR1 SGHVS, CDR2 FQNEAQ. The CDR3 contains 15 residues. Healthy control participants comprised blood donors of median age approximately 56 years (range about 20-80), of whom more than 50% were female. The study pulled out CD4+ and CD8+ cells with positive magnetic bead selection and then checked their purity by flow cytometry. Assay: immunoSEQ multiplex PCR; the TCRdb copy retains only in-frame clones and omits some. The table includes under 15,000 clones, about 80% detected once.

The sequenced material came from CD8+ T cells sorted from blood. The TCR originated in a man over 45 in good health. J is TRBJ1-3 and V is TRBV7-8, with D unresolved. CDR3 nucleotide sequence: TGTGCCAGCAGCTTAGGGCAGGTCTCTGGAAACACCATATATTTT. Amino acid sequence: CASSLGQVSGNTIYF.